The sequence of this TCR beta chain was determined in a study of cytomegalovirus exposure and HLA in healthy donors. Findings and caveats of the study: Despite most TCR sequences being rare, some public TCRs occurred in many donors.

To note about this clone: Its specificity is unknown.

Researchers ran the PCR with 60 Vbeta and 13 Jbeta primers. The assay was immunoSEQ multiplex PCR, and TCRdb's table has in-frame clones only and misses some. The data hold some 190,000 clones, with 76% observed a single time. Per germline, CDR1 MGHRA and CDR2 YSYEKL. V shed 4 bases, J shed 4 bases, and the junction held 8 bases outside the gene matches. The CDR3 has 16 residues. Sequenced sample: PBMCs. This clonotype was sampled from a woman under 40 in good health and CMV-seropositive. The chain has TRBV4-1 and TRBJ2-1; 9 nucleotides align to TRBD2. CDR3 amino acids: CASSPGGRGGYNEQFF. The DNA of the CDR3 is TGCGCCAGCAGCCCGGGGGGGCGGGGGGGGTACAATGAGCAGTTCTTC.